This T cell receptor beta chain was observed in a study of cytomegalovirus exposure and HLA in healthy donors. The CDR3 length is 14 residues. Germline CDR1 and CDR2: MNHNS and SASEGT. The J segment lost 3 bases and the V segment lost 8 bases, leaving 8 bases of the junction unmatched. Only a few counts were recorded for this clone. The PCR employed 60 Vbeta primers together with 13 Jbeta primers. Sequenced by immunoSEQ multiplex PCR; TCRdb stores in-frame clones only, minus some. Of 150,000 to 200,000 clones listed, roughly four fifths are singletons. This sequence was found in a man aged 25-40 years in good health and CMV-seronegative. Sequenced: PBMCs. V is TRBV6-1 and J is TRBJ2-7; 9 nucleotides align to TRBD2. CDR3 protein: CASYSASGNYEQYF. CDR3 bases: TGTGCCAGCTATTCGGCTAGCGGGAACTACGAGCAGTACTTC.